This TCR beta chain was recorded in a study of beta chain features in type 1 diabetes. About the research overall: Age, gender and cell yields were similar between patients and healthy donors. About 98,000,000 sorted cells were examined across all samples. Overall study findings and caveats: The study found moderately but significantly shorter TCRB CDR3s in all four CD4+ subsets of Type 1 diabetes patients. Patients showed naive, central memory and Treg TCRB repertoires that appeared more similar than those of healthy donors.

Per the germline V gene, CDR1 is SQVTM and CDR2 is ANQGSEA. CDR3 length: 15 residues. All of the isolated RNA was reverse transcribed, so expressed TCRB transcripts were sequenced. Here immunoSEQ multiplex PCR was the method, and the copy in TCRdb shows in-frame clones only, minus some. The table lists some 160,000 clones, approximately 9.1% of them singletons. A single heparinised blood sample, averaging around 0.11 L, was obtained per donor. Concerning this clone: Its antigen is undetermined.

This chain connects TRBV29-1 to TRBJ2-5; TRBD2 matches 10 bases. The J call may be wrong; the DNA end is better matched by TRBJ2-7. The sequenced sample was central memory CD4+ T cells from blood. The receptor's source is a woman aged 25 to 39 with type 1 diabetes. The CDR3 loop reads CSVPVPSGRFDEQYF. The CDR3 DNA reads as TGCAGCGTCCCTGTGCCTAGCGGGAGATTTGACGAGCAGTACTTC.